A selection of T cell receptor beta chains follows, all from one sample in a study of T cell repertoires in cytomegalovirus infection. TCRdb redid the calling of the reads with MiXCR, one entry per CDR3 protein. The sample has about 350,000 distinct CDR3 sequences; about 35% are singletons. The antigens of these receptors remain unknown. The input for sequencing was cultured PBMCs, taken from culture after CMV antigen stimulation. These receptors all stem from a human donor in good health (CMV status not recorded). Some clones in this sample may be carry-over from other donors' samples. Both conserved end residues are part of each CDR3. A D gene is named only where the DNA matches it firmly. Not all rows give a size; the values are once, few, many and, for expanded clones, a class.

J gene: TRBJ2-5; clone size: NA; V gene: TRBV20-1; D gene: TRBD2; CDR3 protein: CSTETSGAPGTQYF; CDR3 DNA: TGCAGTACCGAGACTAGCGGAGCCCCAGGAACCCAGTACTTC
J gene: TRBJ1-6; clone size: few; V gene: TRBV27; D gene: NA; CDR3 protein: CASSFAGSHSPLHF; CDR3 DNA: TGTGCCAGCAGTTTTGCAGGGAGTCATTCACCCCTCCACTTT
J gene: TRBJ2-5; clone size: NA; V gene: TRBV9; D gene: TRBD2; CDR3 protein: CASSVGTSGPSYQETQYF; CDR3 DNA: TGTGCCAGCAGCGTAGGGACTAGCGGGCCGTCCTACCAAGAGACCCAGTACTTC
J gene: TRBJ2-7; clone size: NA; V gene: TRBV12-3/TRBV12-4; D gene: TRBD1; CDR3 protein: CASSFDRGSYEQYF; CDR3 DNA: TGTGCCAGCAGTTTTGACAGGGGTTCCTACGAGCAGTACTTC
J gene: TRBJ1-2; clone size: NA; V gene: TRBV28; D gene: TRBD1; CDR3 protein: CASSLHDRGPIPNYGYTF; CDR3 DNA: TGTGCCAGCTCCCTCCACGACAGGGGTCCTATTCCTAACTATGGCTACACCTTC
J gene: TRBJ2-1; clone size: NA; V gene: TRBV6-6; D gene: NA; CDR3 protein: CASSTGLGLYNEQFF; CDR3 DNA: TGTGCCAGCAGTACGGGCCTTGGGCTCTACAATGAGCAGTTCTTC
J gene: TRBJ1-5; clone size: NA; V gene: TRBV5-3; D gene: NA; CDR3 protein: CASSLDGFNQPQHF; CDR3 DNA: TGTGCCAGCAGCTTGGATGGGTTCAATCAGCCCCAGCATTTT
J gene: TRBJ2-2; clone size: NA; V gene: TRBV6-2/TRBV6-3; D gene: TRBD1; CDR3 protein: CASSGQGSTGELFF; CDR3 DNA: TGTGCCAGCAGTGGACAGGGGAGCACCGGGGAGCTGTTTTTT
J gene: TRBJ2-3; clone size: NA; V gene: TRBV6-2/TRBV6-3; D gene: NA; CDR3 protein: CASSGRLGPAVRGDTQYF; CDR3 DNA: TGTGCCAGCAGTGGACGGTTGGGACCAGCGGTCCGTGGAGATACGCAGTATTTT
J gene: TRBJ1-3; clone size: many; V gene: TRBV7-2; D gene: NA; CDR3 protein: CASSLFRNTIYF; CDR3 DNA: TGTGCCAGCAGCTTATTTCGAAACACCATATATTTT